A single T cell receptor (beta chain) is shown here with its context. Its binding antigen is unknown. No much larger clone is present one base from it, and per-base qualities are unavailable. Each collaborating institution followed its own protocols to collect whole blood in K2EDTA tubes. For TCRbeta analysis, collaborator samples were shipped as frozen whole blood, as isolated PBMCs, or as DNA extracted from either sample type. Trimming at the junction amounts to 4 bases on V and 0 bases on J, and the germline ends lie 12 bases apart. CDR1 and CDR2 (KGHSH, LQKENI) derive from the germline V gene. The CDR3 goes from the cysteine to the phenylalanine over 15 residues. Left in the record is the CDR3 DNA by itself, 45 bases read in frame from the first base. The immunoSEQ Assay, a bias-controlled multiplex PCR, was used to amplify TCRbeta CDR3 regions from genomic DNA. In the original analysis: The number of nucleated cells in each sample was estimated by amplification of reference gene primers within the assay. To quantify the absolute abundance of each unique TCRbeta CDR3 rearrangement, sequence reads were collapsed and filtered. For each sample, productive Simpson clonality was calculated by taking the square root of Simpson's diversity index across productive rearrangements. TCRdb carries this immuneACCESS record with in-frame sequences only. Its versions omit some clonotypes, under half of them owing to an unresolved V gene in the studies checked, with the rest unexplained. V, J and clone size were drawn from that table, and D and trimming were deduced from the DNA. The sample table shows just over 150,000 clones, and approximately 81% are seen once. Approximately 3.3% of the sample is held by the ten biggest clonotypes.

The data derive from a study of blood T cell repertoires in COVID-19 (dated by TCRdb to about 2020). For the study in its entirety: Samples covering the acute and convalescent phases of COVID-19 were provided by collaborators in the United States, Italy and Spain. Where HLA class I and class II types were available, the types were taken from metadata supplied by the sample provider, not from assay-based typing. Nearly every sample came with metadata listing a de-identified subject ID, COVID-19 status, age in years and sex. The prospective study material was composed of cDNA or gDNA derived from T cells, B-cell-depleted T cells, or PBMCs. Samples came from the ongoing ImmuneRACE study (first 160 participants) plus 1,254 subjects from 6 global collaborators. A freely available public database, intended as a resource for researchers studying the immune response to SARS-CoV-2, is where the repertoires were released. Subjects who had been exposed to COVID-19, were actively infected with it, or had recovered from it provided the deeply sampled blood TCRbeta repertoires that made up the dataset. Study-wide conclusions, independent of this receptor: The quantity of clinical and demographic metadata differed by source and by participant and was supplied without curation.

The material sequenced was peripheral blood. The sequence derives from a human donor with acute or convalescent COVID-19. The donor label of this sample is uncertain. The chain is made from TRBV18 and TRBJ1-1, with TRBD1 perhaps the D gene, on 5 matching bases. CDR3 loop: CASSQTETVNTEAFF. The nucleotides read TGTGCCAGCTCACAGACCGAGACAGTGAACACTGAAGCTTTCTTT.